One sample yielded the 27 T cell receptor beta chains listed below, sequenced in a study of T-cell memory formation after mild COVID-19 (dated by TCRdb to 2020 to 2022). The library relied on 5' RACE. The instrument was an Illumina NovaSeq 6000. In TCRdb, the public reads were trimmed at Q25 with fastp and aligned with MiXCR, with productive beta chains retained. Merged by CDR3 protein, the rows form single entries marked with the most common genes and DNA. For this sample there are 190,000 or so distinct CDR3 sequences; 27% appear just once. About an eighth of the sample is in the top ten clones. Material: PBMCs or a T cell subset sorted from them (not recorded which). These receptors originate from an adult woman who had mild COVID-19 (a few samples of this study predate the infection). The sample titles of this study are shuffled in the database, so cell type and time point are left out; the donor was told from shared clones.

This clonotype showed up just a few times. The chain couples TRBV13 to TRBJ2-1, with 7 bases identical to TRBD2. From germline, CDR1 is PRHDT and CDR2 FYEKMQ (reference sequence). V lost 2 bases and J lost 3; bases outside the gene matches: 7. This CDR3 has 16 amino acids. The CDR3 coding sequence is TGTGCCAGCAGCTTATCGGCGGGAGTGAGCTACAATGAGCAGTTCTTC. This translates into CASSLSAGVSYNEQFF. The full variable domain, completed using reference TRBV13 and TRBJ2-1, is AAGVIQSPRHLIKEKRETATLKCYPIPRHDTVYWYQQGPGQDPQFLISFYEKMQSDKGSIPDRFSAQQFSDYHSELNMSSLELGDSALYFCASSLSAGVSYNEQFFGPGTRLTVL.

This clonotype was seen only once. The chain employs TRBV24-1 and TRBJ1-2; 7 nucleotides line up with TRBD1. CDR1 is KGHDR and CDR2 is SFDVKD in the germline V gene. The CDR3 extends over 15 amino acids. V shed 5 bases, J shed 0 bases, and the junction held 5 bases outside the gene matches. This chain's CDR3 is CATSGGGQPNYGYTF. CDR3 DNA: TGTGCCACCAGTGGCGGGGGACAGCCTAACTATGGCTACACCTTC.

J is TRBJ2-7 and V is TRBV29-1, with D perhaps being TRBD1 or TRBD2 (5 bases each). Trimming shortened V by 7 bases and J by 2 bases, and 15 bases separated the two germline ends. CDR3 size: 13 residues. Germline values: CDR1 SQVTM, CDR2 ANQGSEA. The CDR3 bases are TGCAGCGCTAGGGACGAGGGAGCCTACGAGCAGTACTTC. Translated, it gives CSARDEGAYEQYF.

This chain uses TRBV4-2 with TRBJ2-7, with 9 bases identical to TRBD1. With V trimmed by 1 base and J by 3 bases, 7 bases remained unmatched. In germline, CDR1 is LGHNA, CDR2 YNFKEQ. The CDR3 length is 16 residues. CDR3 nucleotides: TGTGCCAGCAGCCAAGCCCACAGGGGGCAGGACTACGAGCAGTACTTC. Translating gives CASSQAHRGQDYEQYF.

The gene calls are TRBV5-8 and TRBJ2-7; D possibly uses TRBD1 or TRBD2 (5 bases each). The CDR3 length is 15 residues. CDR1 and CDR2 from the germline V gene are SGHTS and YDEGEE. Between the trimmed V and J ends, which lost 2 bases and 1 base, there was a span of 13 bases. The CDR3 sequence is CASSLEGLRSYEQYF. CDR3 DNA: TGTGCCAGCAGCTTAGAGGGGCTTCGATCCTACGAGCAGTACTTC.

The chain carries TRBV10-1 and TRBJ1-5; D is possibly TRBD1 (6 bases). This CDR3 is 13 amino acids long. V was cut by 3 bases and J by 7 bases, with 10 bases left in between. Per germline, CDR1 WNHNN and CDR2 SYGVQD (reference sequence). The CDR3: CASSDRGRQPQHF. The DNA for the CDR3 is TGCGCCAGCAGTGACAGGGGACGACAGCCCCAGCATTTT.

The gene calls are TRBV5-1 and TRBJ2-7; 13 bases line up with TRBD2. V was pared by 1 base and J by 2 bases, with 3 bases of the junction left unmatched. CDR3 size: 16 residues. The V gene's germline CDR1 is SGHRS and CDR2 YFSETQ. The CDR3 DNA reads as TGCGCCAGCAGCTTGACCGGGACTAGCGGGACCTACGAGCAGTACTTC. Amino acids: CASSLTGTSGTYEQYF.

This clonotype was counted between two and nine times. The genes are TRBV5-1 and TRBJ1-1; 8 nucleotides match TRBD1. This CDR3 spans 14 amino acids. CDR1 SGHRS and CDR2 YFSETQ come from the germline V gene. V dropped 7 bases and J dropped 6; count of bases not matched to a gene: 11. CDR3 region: CASASGQGRAEAFF. DNA for the CDR3: TGCGCCAGCGCCTCCGGACAGGGCCGAGCTGAAGCTTTCTTT.

The chain carries TRBV9 and TRBJ2-5; 10 nucleotides line up with TRBD2. Germline V CDR1 and CDR2: SGDLS, YYNGEE. There are 13 residues in the CDR3. The ends lost 5 bases at V and 4 bases at J; junction bases unmatched: 2. This CDR3 reads CASRSSGGETQYF. The CDR3 DNA sequence: TGTGCCAGCAGATCTAGCGGGGGAGAGACCCAGTACTTC.

The chain joins TRBV7-9 to TRBJ1-6; 10 bases align to TRBD1. The J segment lost 8 bases and the V segment lost 5 bases, leaving 3 bases of the junction unmatched. This CDR3 is 14 amino acids long. Germline CDR1 is SEHNR and CDR2 is FQNEAQ (reference sequence). CDR3 coding DNA: TGTGCCAGCAGCCGGACAGGGGGATATTCACCCCTCCACTTT. Its protein product is CASSRTGGYSPLHF.

The V call is TRBV7-6, the J call TRBJ2-1, with 7 bases that match TRBD2. The germline CDR1 and CDR2 sequences are SGHVS and FNYEAQ. The trim removed 8 bases at V and 0 bases at J, leaving 10 bases unmatched. The CDR3 sequence is 16 residues long. The CDR3, as DNA: TGTGCCAGCCTTCAAGCGGGGCCCAGCTCCTACAATGAGCAGTTCTTC. This translates into CASLQAGPSSYNEQFF.

This rearrangement joins TRBV20-1 to TRBJ2-3, with 8 bases fitting TRBD2. CDR1 and CDR2 (germline): DFQATT, SNEGSKA (reference sequence). The CDR3 has 15 amino acids. The trim removed 5 bases at V and 0 bases at J, leaving 7 bases unmatched. DNA of the CDR3: TGCAGTGCTCCCTGGACTAGCCCCAGCACAGATACGCAGTATTTT. Its translation is CSAPWTSPSTDTQYF.

This clonotype was detected only a few times. The chain combines TRBV12-3 or TRBV12-4 with TRBJ1-1; D gene ambiguous. This CDR3 has 13 amino acids. The V gene lost 5 bases and the J gene lost 1 base, with 8 bases spanning the gap. The CDR3, as DNA: TGTGCCAGCAGTCCGGGCCGGAACACTGAAGCTTTCTTT. Protein product: CASSPGRNTEAFF.

This clonotype turned up a few times. The gene calls are TRBV7-9 and TRBJ2-2, with 14 nucleotides matching TRBD2. CDR1 is SEHNR, CDR2 FQNEAQ, per germline (reference sequence). The CDR3 is 17 residues long. Unmatched junction bases numbered 7, after V lost 5 bases and J lost 5 bases. CDR3 loop: CASSVPWTSGGTGELFF. CDR3 DNA: TGTGCCAGCAGCGTGCCCTGGACTAGCGGGGGGACCGGGGAGCTGTTTTTT.

The chain combines TRBV4-1 with TRBJ2-2; D not resolved. There are 15 residues in the CDR3. CDR1 and CDR2 (germline): MGHRA, YSYEKL. The germline V and J ends were trimmed by 4 bases and 3 bases, with 12 bases remaining between them. This chain's CDR3 is CASSLHNMDTGELFF. CDR3 sequence (DNA): TGCGCCAGCAGCCTCCATAATATGGACACCGGGGAGCTGTTTTTT.

In its sample, this clonotype was seen a few times. The chain links TRBV7-2 to TRBJ1-2, with D perhaps TRBD1 (6 bases). Germline V CDR1 and CDR2: SGHTA, FQGNSA. The CDR3 is made up of 13 amino acids. V lost 5 bases and J 2 bases, leaving 9 bases between the germline ends. CDR3 region: CASSPTGNYGYTF. Here the CDR3 DNA reads TGTGCCAGCAGCCCCACAGGGAACTATGGCTACACCTTC.

The chain combines TRBV20-1 with TRBJ2-7, with 10 bases lining up with TRBD1. V shed 5 bases and J 0 bases; nucleotides not matched to a gene: 4. Germline CDR1 and CDR2: DFQATT and SNEGSKA (reference sequence). This CDR3 has 14 residues. CDR3 sequence reads: CSASGTGVSYEQYF. Here the CDR3 DNA reads TGCAGTGCTTCCGGGACAGGGGTCTCCTACGAGCAGTACTTC.

The chain joins TRBV6-2 or TRBV6-3 to TRBJ2-7, with 14 positions matching TRBD2. The germline gives CDR1 MNHEY, CDR2 SVGEGT. This CDR3 comprises 17 residues. Unmatched junction bases numbered 8, after V lost 5 bases and J lost 2 bases. The CDR3 sequence is CASSGPGLAGAPYEQYF. The CDR3 nucleotides are TGTGCCAGCAGTGGGCCGGGACTAGCGGGAGCCCCCTACGAGCAGTACTTC.

V usage is TRBV20-1 and J usage is TRBJ2-7; TRBD1 is a possible D gene (5 bases). The CDR3 consists of 12 residues. The V and J ends lost 6 bases and 6 bases respectively, with 15 bases between them. The germline V gene encodes CDR1 DFQATT and CDR2 SNEGSKA (reference sequence). CDR3 region: CSASQGLGEQYF. The DNA for the CDR3 is TGCAGTGCGTCTCAGGGTCTCGGCGAGCAGTACTTC.

The gene calls are TRBV18 and TRBJ1-1; D not resolved. V was pared by 3 bases and J by 4 bases, with 9 bases between. Germline CDR1 and CDR2: KGHSH and LQKENI. The CDR3 contains 13 residues. The CDR3 loop reads CASSPGVLTEAFF. In nucleotides, the CDR3 is TGTGCCAGCTCACCCGGGGTCCTCACTGAAGCTTTCTTT. The entire variable domain, with the rest obtained from reference TRBV18 and TRBJ1-1, is as follows: NAGVMQNPRHLVRRRGQEARLRCSPMKGHSHVYWYRQLPEEGLKFMVYLQKENIIDESGMPKERFSAEFPKEGPSILRIQQVVRGDSAAYFCASSPGVLTEAFFGQGTRLTVV.

The chain couples TRBV7-3 to TRBJ2-3; a possible D gene is TRBD2 (7 bases). Between the trimmed V and J ends, which lost 3 bases and 3 bases, there was a span of 13 bases. This CDR3 has 15 residues. The germline gives CDR1 SGHTA, CDR2 FQGTGA. The CDR3 DNA follows: TGTGCCAGCAGCTTGGTGGGGGGGCCGACAGATACGCAGTATTTT. Translated, it gives CASSLVGGPTDTQYF. Supplemented by reference TRBV7-3 and TRBJ2-3, the full variable domain reads GAGVSQTPSNKVTEKGKYVELRCDPISGHTALYWYRQSLGQGPEFLIYFQGTGAADDSGLPNDRFFAVRPEGSVSTLKIQRTERGDSAVYLCASSLVGGPTDTQYFGPGTRLTVL.

This chain connects TRBV5-5 to TRBJ1-2; 11 positions agree with TRBD1. Germline assignment: CDR1 SGHKS and CDR2 YYEKEE (reference sequence). V was clipped by 5 bases and J by 4 bases; unmatched bases: 7. This CDR3 comprises 15 residues. For the CDR3, the DNA is TGTGCCAGCAGTCCTACCGGGACAGGGGGCTATGGCTACACCTTC. Amino acids: CASSPTGTGGYGYTF.

This clonotype came up many times. J is TRBJ2-1 and V is TRBV20-1, with 11 bases fitting TRBD2. Germline V lookup: CDR1 DFQATT, CDR2 SNEGSKA (reference sequence). The CDR3 contains 14 residues. The CDR3, as DNA: TGCTCCTCCTCACCGGGACTAGCGGTCGGTGAGCAGTTCTTC. Amino acid sequence: CSSSPGLAVGEQFF.

This clonotype was seen a handful of times. The CDR3 protein is CSAPRTVLTDTQYF. The CDR3 nucleotides read TGCAGTGCTCCTCGGACAGTTCTGACAGATACGCAGTATTTT. The rearrangement links TRBV20-1 to TRBJ2-3; a possible D gene is TRBD1 (6 bases). CDR1 and CDR2 from the germline V gene are DFQATT and SNEGSKA (reference sequence). This CDR3 has 14 amino acids. The germline V and J ends were trimmed by 5 bases and 3 bases, with 15 bases remaining between them.

The rearrangement links TRBV7-6 to TRBJ2-3; 7 positions agree with TRBD2. Germline trimming cut 1 base from V and 1 base from J; bases unmatched to any gene: 8. Germline loops: CDR1 SGHVS, CDR2 FNYEAQ. The CDR3 loop spans 17 amino acids. DNA of the CDR3: TGTGCCAGCAGCTTAGGGAGTCGGGGGGTACGCACAGATACGCAGTATTTT. Translating it yields CASSLGSRGVRTDTQYF. Full variable domain (missing parts from reference TRBV7-6 and TRBJ2-3): GAGVSQSPRYKVTKRGQDVALRCDPISGHVSLYWYRQALGQGPEFLTYFNYEAQQDKSGLPNDRFSAERPEGSISTLTIQRTEQRDSAMYRCASSLGSRGVRTDTQYFGPGTRLTVL.

The count of this clonotype is one. The chain carries TRBV20-1 and TRBJ2-7, with D possibly being TRBD1 (7 bases). The germline V and J ends were trimmed by 1 base and 2 bases, with 12 bases remaining between them. Germline V CDR1 and CDR2: DFQATT, SNEGSKA (reference sequence). This CDR3 spans 14 amino acids. CDR3 loop: CSARGGDSPYEQYF. The CDR3 DNA reads as TGCAGTGCTAGAGGGGGGGACAGCCCCTACGAGCAGTACTTC.

The V and J genes are TRBV7-6 and TRBJ2-1, with 9 bases that match TRBD1. The length of the CDR3 is 16 residues. The germline gives CDR1 SGHVS, CDR2 FNYEAQ. After removal of 5 bases from V and 5 bases from J, the junction contained 10 bases not matched to a gene. In DNA, the CDR3 is TGTGCCAGCAGCAGCCCCCTTCGGGACAGGGACAATGAGCAGTTCTTC. This codes for CASSSPLRDRDNEQFF.